The 28 T cell receptor beta chains in this list originate from one sample, sequenced in a study of shared T cell receptors in the human thymus. Sequencing was performed with immunoSEQ multiplex PCR; in TCRdb, only in-frame clones are kept and a portion is missing. The table lists just under 550,000 clones, around 78% of them singletons, with roughly 0.013% in the top ten. These data were likewise used in another study, on human thymus T cells.

Source material: thymocytes. The receptors here all came from a boy under two years old with a congenital heart defect.

The chain employs TRBV4-3 and TRBJ1-2; 9 nucleotides match TRBD1. Germline CDR1 and CDR2: LGHNA and YSLEER. V lost 1 base to trimming and J lost 6 bases; unmatched junction nucleotides: 3. This CDR3 is built from 14 residues. For the CDR3, the DNA is TGCGCCAGCAGCCAAGCGGGACAGGGTGATGGCTACACCTTC. This gives the protein CASSQAGQGDGYTF.

The chain links TRBV15 to TRBJ2-7, with 8 nucleotides matching TRBD1. The germline CDR1 and CDR2 sequences are LNHNV and YYDKDF (reference sequence). The V and J ends lost 5 bases and 0 bases, in that order; junction bases with no gene match: 12. The CDR3 totals 17 residues. The CDR3 DNA reads TGTGCCACCAGCCCCTACCGAGGACAGGGTTTCTCCTACGAGCAGTACTTC. It is translated as CATSPYRGQGFSYEQYF. The full variable domain, completed using reference TRBV15 and TRBJ2-7, is DAMVIQNPRYQVTQFGKPVTLSCSQTLNHNVMYWYQQKSSQAPKLLFHYYDKDFNNEADTPDNFQSRRPNTSFCFLDIRSPGLGDTAMYLCATSPYRGQGFSYEQYFGPGTRLTVT.

The V gene is TRBV28, the J gene TRBJ2-7, with 11 nucleotides matching TRBD2. CDR3 size: 15 residues. CDR1 is MDHEN, CDR2 SYDVKM, per germline. J was trimmed by 2 bases and V by 6 bases; bases with no gene match: 6. The CDR3 nucleotides are TGTGCCAGCAGCCCGACTAGCGGGGCGACCTACGAGCAGTACTTC. Translation: CASSPTSGATYEQYF.

The rearrangement links TRBV27 to TRBJ2-1; 9 bases are a match to TRBD2. The germline V gene has CDR1 MNHEY and CDR2 SMNVEV (reference sequence). The V segment lost 7 bases and the J segment 6 bases; nucleotides outside the gene matches: 10. CDR3 size: 15 residues. CDR3 nucleotides: TGTGCCAGCATCCCACTAGCGGGCCCAAGCAATGAGCAGTTCTTC. Its translation is CASIPLAGPSNEQFF.

The chain couples TRBV6-1 to TRBJ2-2; 9 bases agree with TRBD1. With 3 bases clipped from V and 3 bases from J, the junction kept 8 bases outside the gene matches. Germline V CDR1 and CDR2: MNHNS, SASEGT. CDR3 size: 17 residues. In DNA, the CDR3 is TGTGCCAGCAGTGACCACCGGGACAGGGACTACACCGGGGAGCTGTTTTTT. It is translated as CASSDHRDRDYTGELFF.

This clone has a handful of counts. V is TRBV5-1 and J is TRBJ2-1; 8 nucleotides line up with TRBD2. After removal of 1 base from V and 4 bases from J, the junction contained 19 bases not matched to a gene. CDR1 SGHRS and CDR2 YFSETQ come from the germline V gene. The CDR3 has 20 residues. CDR3 sequence reads: CASSLSKRTKGLGGYNEQFF. The CDR3 nucleotides read TGCGCCAGCAGCTTGTCTAAGAGGACAAAGGGACTAGGGGGTTACAATGAGCAGTTCTTC.

The V call is TRBV11-2, the J call TRBJ2-7; 11 bases align to TRBD2. The CDR3 has 14 amino acids. After removal of 5 bases from V and 2 bases from J, the junction contained 2 bases not matched to a gene. The germline CDR1 and CDR2 sequences are SGHAT and FQNNGV. The CDR3 region is CASSPSGRPYEQYF. In DNA form, the CDR3 reads TGTGCCAGCAGCCCTAGCGGGAGGCCCTACGAGCAGTACTTC.

The rearrangement joins TRBV4-2 to TRBJ2-1; a possible D gene is TRBD1 (5 bases). The germline V gene encodes CDR1 LGHNA and CDR2 YNFKEQ. The CDR3 is 14 amino acids. V lost 0 bases and J 4 bases, leaving 7 bases between the germline ends. CDR3 loop: CASSQEGRYNEQFF. CDR3 DNA: TGTGCCAGCAGCCAAGAGGGGCGTTACAATGAGCAGTTCTTC.

This chain links TRBV6-5 with TRBJ1-2, with a tentative D call TRBD1 (6 bases). Germline V gene sequence: CDR1 MNHEY, CDR2 SVGAGI. Trimming shortened V by 5 bases and J by 2 bases, and 15 bases separated the two germline ends. The CDR3 contains 15 residues. The CDR3 DNA is TGTGCCAGCAGTCCCGGGGGGGGCCTGAACTATGGCTACACCTTC. Its translation is CASSPGGGLNYGYTF.

The V gene is TRBV7-2, the J gene TRBJ2-7, with 10 bases matching TRBD2. The CDR3 covers 17 residues. The J segment lost 5 bases and the V segment lost 1 base, leaving 11 bases of the junction unmatched. Germline loops: CDR1 SGHTA, CDR2 FQGNSA. Here the CDR3 DNA reads TGTGCCAGCAGCTTAGGGTTCCAGCGGGAGGGGAGCCACGAGCAGTACTTC. The encoded protein is CASSLGFQREGSHEQYF.

This chain connects TRBV4-3 to TRBJ2-7; 7 bases align to TRBD2. The CDR3 consists of 17 residues. V shed 3 bases, J shed 0 bases, and the junction held 11 bases outside the gene matches. Germline V gene sequence: CDR1 LGHNA, CDR2 YSLEER. The DNA for the CDR3 is TGCGCCAGCAGCCATAGACGAGAGCGGGGTCCCTCCTACGAGCAGTACTTC. Protein product: CASSHRRERGPSYEQYF.

V usage is TRBV28 and J usage is TRBJ1-2, with D tentatively TRBD1 (6 bases). The germline gives CDR1 MDHEN, CDR2 SYDVKM. Trimming cost V 6 bases and J 2 bases, with 10 bases left between them. This CDR3 comprises 13 residues. The CDR3 DNA sequence: TGTGCCAGCAGGTATACAGGGAACTATGGCTACACCTTC. Encoded protein: CASRYTGNYGYTF.

The chain has TRBV4-3 and TRBJ2-7; 7 bases agree with TRBD1. The CDR3 is 13 amino acids. Trimming took 11 bases from V and 0 from J; bases not matched to a gene: 7. Germline CDR1 LGHNA, CDR2 YSLEER. CDR3 amino acids: CARGDSISYEQYF. CDR3 sequence (DNA): TGCGCCCGTGGGGACAGTATCTCCTACGAGCAGTACTTC.

This clone was recorded a few times. The rearrangement joins TRBV28 to TRBJ2-1, with TRBD2 matching 7 bases. The V segment lost 6 bases and the J segment 9 bases; nucleotides outside the gene matches: 8. The CDR3 totals 13 residues. CDR1 is MDHEN and CDR2 is SYDVKM in the germline V gene. The CDR3 region has the DNA TGTGCCAGCAGGCTTGGGCCGGGGGGTGAGCAGTTCTTC. Residues: CASRLGPGGEQFF.

V and J are TRBV29-1 and TRBJ2-1, with 8 bases matching TRBD2. V was clipped by 0 bases and J by 0 bases; unmatched bases: 13. Germline loops: CDR1 SQVTM, CDR2 ANQGSEA. This CDR3 region has 19 residues. DNA for the CDR3: TGCAGCGTTGAAGATCGATCCCCAACTAGCGGATGCTCCTACAATGAGCAGTTCTTC. This codes for CSVEDRSPTSGCSYNEQFF.

This rearrangement joins TRBV6-5 to TRBJ2-7; 11 positions match TRBD1. V was pared by 4 bases and J by 3 bases, with 2 bases of the junction left unmatched. The germline CDR1 and CDR2 sequences are MNHEY and SVGAGI. The CDR3 covers 14 residues. CDR3 loop: CASSSGQGGYEQYF. DNA for the CDR3: TGTGCCAGCAGTTCGGGACAGGGGGGCTACGAGCAGTACTTC.

The gene calls are TRBV7-9 and TRBJ1-3; TRBD1 agrees at 8 bases. This CDR3 region has 16 residues. Losses at the gene ends were 1 base for V and 0 bases for J; bases not matched to a gene: 2. The germline V gene has CDR1 SEHNR and CDR2 FQNEAQ (reference sequence). The CDR3 region is CASSLGTGSSGNTIYF. In DNA form, the CDR3 reads TGTGCCAGCAGCTTAGGGACAGGGAGCTCTGGAAACACCATATATTTT.

A few counts support this clone. The gene calls are TRBV28 and TRBJ2-1, with D possibly TRBD1 on 6 matching bases. CDR1 is MDHEN and CDR2 is SYDVKM in the germline V gene. The CDR3 consists of 16 residues. The V gene lost 6 bases and the J gene lost 0 bases, with 15 bases spanning the gap. The CDR3 sequence is CASRGAPPSSYNEQFF. As DNA, the CDR3 is TGTGCCAGCAGGGGGGCACCCCCTAGCTCCTACAATGAGCAGTTCTTC.

This clone has only a few counts. The chain combines TRBV30 with TRBJ2-3; D is uncertain. Germline loops: CDR1 GTSNPN, CDR2 SVGIG (reference sequence). V was trimmed by 2 bases and J by 7 bases, leaving 10 bases between them. The CDR3 extends over 12 amino acids. CDR3 in amino acids: CAWSTVENTQYF. The CDR3 DNA reads TGTGCCTGGAGTACCGTCGAGAATACGCAGTATTTT.

This chain uses TRBV19 with TRBJ1-1, with 10 nucleotides matching TRBD1. With 6 bases clipped from V and 3 bases from J, the junction kept 4 bases outside the gene matches. The CDR3 consists of 14 residues. Germline V lookup: CDR1 LNHDA, CDR2 SQIVND (reference sequence). For the CDR3, the DNA is TGTGCCAGTAGACCGGGACAGGGGTACACTGAAGCTTTCTTT. Its protein product is CASRPGQGYTEAFF.

The chain carries TRBV15 and TRBJ2-7; D is unresolved. This CDR3 has 13 residues. Germline values: CDR1 LNHNV, CDR2 YYDKDF (reference sequence). V lost 6 bases, J lost 3 bases, and 12 bases lay in between. The CDR3 nucleotides are TGTGCCACCAGTATGAGAGACAACTACGAGCAGTACTTC. This gives the protein CATSMRDNYEQYF.

This clone appeared a few times. The chain employs TRBV4-3 and TRBJ2-1; 10 nucleotides agree with TRBD1. The CDR3 loop spans 15 amino acids. V was clipped by 1 base and J by 7 bases; unmatched bases: 4. Germline V gene data show CDR1 as LGHNA and CDR2 as YSLEER. The CDR3, as DNA: TGCGCCAGCAGCCAAGGGGACAGGGGAAATAATGAGCAGTTCTTC. It encodes CASSQGDRGNNEQFF.

This clone was counted a few times. V and J are TRBV7-3 and TRBJ2-3, with 12 bases matching TRBD2. Losses at the gene ends were 2 bases for V and 1 base for J; bases not matched to a gene: 7. The CDR3 consists of 18 residues. Germline CDR1 is SGHTA and CDR2 is FQGTGA. This CDR3 reads CASSLLAGGPGGTDTQYF. The DNA of the CDR3 is TGTGCCAGCAGCTTACTAGCGGGAGGGCCTGGCGGCACAGATACGCAGTATTTT. The variable domain in full, with the rest retrieved from reference TRBV7-3 and TRBJ2-3, is GAGVSQTPSNKVTEKGKYVELRCDPISGHTALYWYRQSLGQGPEFLIYFQGTGAADDSGLPNDRFFAVRPEGSVSTLKIQRTERGDSAVYLCASSLLAGGPGGTDTQYFGPGTRLTVL.

The genes are TRBV7-9 and TRBJ1-1; perhaps TRBD1 as D (5 bases). The V gene lost 4 bases and the J gene lost 5 bases, with 14 bases spanning the gap. The CDR3 is 14 residues long. Germline CDR1 is SEHNR and CDR2 is FQNEAQ (reference sequence). The CDR3 sequence is CASSSRGDGTEAFF. The CDR3 coding sequence is TGTGCCAGCAGCTCAAGGGGCGACGGGACTGAAGCTTTCTTT.

CDR3 nucleotide sequence: TGTGCCAGCAGTGACCCGAGGGACAGGGGCCTCTATGGCTACACCTTC. The encoded protein is CASSDPRDRGLYGYTF. The chain is built from TRBV2 and TRBJ1-2; 10 positions agree with TRBD1. Per the germline V gene, CDR1 is SNHLY and CDR2 is FYNNEI. Trimming took 3 bases from V and 4 from J; bases not matched to a gene: 8. CDR3 length equals 16 residues.

This clone was seen only a few times. The chain joins TRBV18 to TRBJ2-7; a possible D gene is TRBD2 (6 bases). The CDR3 has 13 amino acids. From germline, CDR1 is KGHSH and CDR2 LQKENI. V was shortened by 2 bases and J by 7 bases, with 12 bases between the two germline ends. The CDR3: CASSPDPAGEQYF. CDR3 nucleotide sequence: TGTGCCAGCTCACCAGACCCAGCGGGTGAGCAGTACTTC.

The chain has TRBV11-2 and TRBJ1-1, with 10 bases identical to TRBD1. CDR3 size: 14 residues. Looked up from germline, CDR1 is SGHAT and CDR2 is FQNNGV. The V gene end was trimmed by 5 bases and the J gene end by 7 bases; junction bases not matched to a gene: 7. CDR3 DNA sequence: TGTGCCAGCAGCCAGGCCGGACAGGGGGATGAAGCTTTCTTT. It is translated as CASSQAGQGDEAFF.

This clone occurred once. The chain has TRBV19 and TRBJ2-6; 7 bases fit TRBD2. CDR1 LNHDA and CDR2 SQIVND come from the germline V gene (reference sequence). The CDR3 spans 19 residues. V was pared by 4 bases and J by 2 bases, with 14 bases of the junction left unmatched. The CDR3 protein is CASSTPEGRVFPGANVLTF. The CDR3 nucleotides are TGTGCCAGTAGTACGCCTGAAGGGAGGGTCTTCCCTGGGGCCAACGTCCTGACTTTC. Complete variable domain (other parts from reference TRBV19 and TRBJ2-6): DGGITQSPKYLFRKEGQNVTLSCEQNLNHDAMYWYRQDPGQGLRLIYYSQIVNDFQKGDIAEGYSVSREKKESFPLTVTSAQKNPTAFYLCASSTPEGRVFPGANVLTFGAGSRLTVL.